The rows below give T cell receptor beta chains drawn from one sample of a study of post-analysis software for immune sequencing data. TCRdb re-analysed the PCR reads in MiXCR, keeping a single row per CDR3 protein. The sample shows hundreds of thousands of distinct CDR3 sequences, 59% of them seen only once. The sample was blood. The receptors stem from a girl between 2 and 10 years old with multiple sclerosis. The CDR3 runs from the conserved cysteine through the conserved F or W. A D gene is named only where the DNA matches it firmly. Where a row states a size, it is once, few, many or the class of an expanded clone; other rows omit it.

CDR3 DNA | CDR3 protein | D gene | J gene | clone size | CDR3 length | V gene
TGTGCCAGCAAGGCCAACAACACAGATACGCAGTATTTT | CASKANNTDTQYF | - | TRBJ2-3 | few | 13 | TRBV2
TGTGCCAGCAGCCACCGGACAGGGGGCTCCTACGAGCAGTACTTC | CASSHRTGGSYEQYF | TRBD1 | TRBJ2-7 | - | 15 | TRBV6-1
TGTGCCACCAGCCCCCGTGGTAGCGGGGGCTACAATGAGCAGTTCTTC | CATSPRGSGGYNEQFF | TRBD2 | TRBJ2-1 | - | 16 | TRBV15
TGCGCCAGCAGCCGTGGACGACCCAGCATGAACACTGAAGCTTTCTTT | CASSRGRPSMNTEAFF | - | TRBJ1-1 | - | 16 | TRBV5-1
TGTGCCAGCAGCTTAGGGCTCCTCGACACAGATACGCAGTATTTT | CASSLGLLDTDTQYF | - | TRBJ2-3 | - | 15 | TRBV7-3
TGTGCCAGCGGTAGACAAAGGGCTCAAGAGACCCAGTACTTC | CASGRQRAQETQYF | - | TRBJ2-5 | once | 14 | TRBV6-5
TGCGCCAGCAGCACCGGGACAGGGGACGGGGGAAATGGCTACACCTTC | CASSTGTGDGGNGYTF | TRBD1 | TRBJ1-2 | - | 16 | TRBV5-1
TGTGCCAGCAGCGCGGACAGTACTAAGACTGAAGCTTTCTTT | CASSADSTKTEAFF | - | TRBJ1-1 | - | 14 | TRBV2
TGTGCCAGCAGTCCTTGGACTAGCGGGAGTCAAAGGAATGAGCAGTTCTTC | CASSPWTSGSQRNEQFF | TRBD2 | TRBJ2-1 | - | 17 | TRBV6-1
TGTGCCAGCAGCTTTACGGGTTTGGGGACCGGGGAGCTGTTTTTT | CASSFTGLGTGELFF | - | TRBJ2-2 | - | 15 | TRBV7-8
TGCAGCGCCCGCCGGCCAGGGGGCACTGAAGCTTTCTTT | CSARRPGGTEAFF | TRBD1 | TRBJ1-1 | - | 13 | TRBV29-1
TGTGCCAGCAGCAAAAGTATGCGAGGCTACACCTTC | CASSKSMRGYTF | - | TRBJ1-2 | - | 12 | TRBV21-1
TGTGCCAGCAGCCCCAAGGGGGCCCTAGCGGGGGGGCCGATATCGGAGACCCAGTACTTC | CASSPKGALAGGPISETQYF | TRBD2 | TRBJ2-5 | - | 20 | TRBV6-2/TRBV6-3
TGCAGCGCGACAGGGGGCAAGTACGAGCAGTACTTC | CSATGGKYEQYF | TRBD1 | TRBJ2-7 | - | 12 | TRBV29-1
TGCAGCGTTGACGAGCAGTACTTC | CSVDEQYF | - | TRBJ2-7 | - | 8 | TRBV29-1
TGTGCCAGCGGACGGGTGGTGGGGGGCTACACCTTC | CASGRVVGGYTF | - | TRBJ1-2 | - | 12 | TRBV12-3/TRBV12-4
TGCGCCTGCAGCCGCAGGGGAGGGGGCACTGAAGCTTTCTTT | CACSRRGGGTEAFF | - | TRBJ1-1 | - | 14 | TRBV5-1
TGCAGCGTTGGGGAGGTCTATAACTATGGCTACACCTTC | CSVGEVYNYGYTF | - | TRBJ1-2 | - | 13 | TRBV29-1
TGTGCCAGCAGCAAAGGGGCCAGGGGCAATCAGCCCCAGCATTTT | CASSKGARGNQPQHF | - | TRBJ1-5 | - | 15 | TRBV21-1
TGTGCCATCAGTGGGACTAGATCGAACACCGGGGAGCTGTTTTTT | CAISGTRSNTGELFF | TRBD2 | TRBJ2-2 | - | 15 | TRBV10-3
TGCAGCGTTGAACAGGCGGACGCTGGAAACACCATATATTTT | CSVEQADAGNTIYF | - | TRBJ1-3 | - | 14 | TRBV29-1
TGTGCCAGCAGCTCTGACAGGGAGGCTCGGCCCCAGCATTTT | CASSSDREARPQHF | TRBD1 | TRBJ1-5 | few | 14 | TRBV7-2
TGTGCCAGCAGTTACTCGACATACACCGGGGAGCTGTTTTTT | CASSYSTYTGELFF | - | TRBJ2-2 | - | 14 | TRBV6-6
TGTGCCAGCTCACCCCTGGGGCTTGGTGGCTACACCTTC | CASSPLGLGGYTF | - | TRBJ1-2 | few | 13 | TRBV18
TGTGCCAGCAGCCAAGGGGTGGCTCGGCGGAATGAGCAGTTCTTC | CASSQGVARRNEQFF | - | TRBJ2-1 | - | 15 | TRBV3-1
TGCAGTGCTAGAGCAACCAGCGGGGGAGCCTACAATGAGCAGTTCTTC | CSARATSGGAYNEQFF | TRBD2 | TRBJ2-1 | - | 16 | TRBV20-1
TGCAGTGCTAGTTCGGCACTTGTCCACGAGCAGTACTTC | CSASSALVHEQYF | - | TRBJ2-7 | - | 13 | TRBV20-1
TGTGCCAGCAGCTTGGGGGTGCACAGGAACTCCTACGAGCAGTACTTC | CASSLGVHRNSYEQYF | - | TRBJ2-7 | few | 16 | TRBV5-6
TGTGCCGGCAGCCGAGTGTTGGGGGCGATGGGACATAGCGTTGCAACTAATGAAAAACTGTTTTTT | CAGSRVLGAMGHSVATNEKLFF | - | TRBJ1-4 | once | 22 | TRBV11-1
TGCAGCGTTCCATACCGACGCACAGATACGCAGTATTTT | CSVPYRRTDTQYF | - | TRBJ2-3 | - | 13 | TRBV29-1
TGTGCCAGCACCTTCAGGGTAGGGAACTATGGCTACACCTTC | CASTFRVGNYGYTF | - | TRBJ1-2 | - | 14 | TRBV12-3/TRBV12-4
TGCGCCAGCAGCTTGGCAGGACACAACCAGTACTTC | CASSLAGHNQYF | - | TRBJ2-4 | - | 12 | TRBV5-1
TGCAGCGTCACCGGGACTAGCGGGGGGAAGACGGCATTTCAGTACTTC | CSVTGTSGGKTAFQYF | TRBD2 | TRBJ2-4 | - | 16 | TRBV29-1
TGCAGTGGGACTAGCGGGACAGATACGCAGTATTTT | CSGTSGTDTQYF | TRBD2 | TRBJ2-3 | - | 12 | TRBV20-1
TGTGCCAGCAGCTTAGCGTTAGACAGGAACACTGAAGCTTTCTTT | CASSLALDRNTEAFF | - | TRBJ1-1 | - | 15 | TRBV7-9
TGCAGTGCTAGAGATCTCGCGGGACTAGCGGACAATGAGCAGTTCTTC | CSARDLAGLADNEQFF | TRBD2 | TRBJ2-1 | few | 16 | TRBV20-1
TGCAGTGCTTCCCAGCGGATTAGCTCCTACGAGCAGTACTTC | CSASQRISSYEQYF | - | TRBJ2-7 | few | 14 | TRBV20-1
TGTGCCAGCAGTTCCAGACAGGGACTTAACTATGGCTACACCTTC | CASSSRQGLNYGYTF | TRBD1 | TRBJ1-2 | - | 15 | TRBV27
TGTGCCAGCAGCCCGGTCGGGGGCGGGGGGCGCACAGATACGCAGTATTTT | CASSPVGGGGRTDTQYF | TRBD2 | TRBJ2-3 | - | 17 | TRBV4-2
TGCGCCAGCAGCCAGCCGGGACAGGGGTACACTGAAGCTTTCTTT | CASSQPGQGYTEAFF | TRBD1 | TRBJ1-1 | - | 15 | TRBV4-1
TGCAGTGCTAGTCCTAGGACTAGCGGGAGAGGCGATGAGCAGTTCTTC | CSASPRTSGRGDEQFF | TRBD2 | TRBJ2-1 | - | 16 | TRBV20-1
TGCGCCAGCAGATCCGGATATGAGCAGTTCTTC | CASRSGYEQFF | - | TRBJ2-1 | few | 11 | TRBV5-1
TGTGCCAGCAGTTACTCCCGGGTCACAAGCACAGATACGCAGTATTTT | CASSYSRVTSTDTQYF | - | TRBJ2-3 | - | 16 | TRBV6-5
TGCGCCAGCAGCTTGGGCCGGGGACAATTGGATCAGTACTTC | CASSLGRGQLDQYF | - | TRBJ2-4 | - | 14 | TRBV5-1
TGTGCCAGCTTGTCGGTCATTAAGAACACTGAAGCTTTCTTT | CASLSVIKNTEAFF | - | TRBJ1-1 | - | 14 | TRBV12-3/TRBV12-4